This T cell receptor (beta chain) is drawn from a study of blood T cell repertoires in COVID-19. The CDR3 consists of 15 residues. V shed 6 bases and J 0 bases; nucleotides not matched to a gene: 7. The germline V gene has CDR1 MNHEY and CDR2 SVGAGI. Measured with immunoSEQ multiplex PCR; TCRdb has only the in-frame clones, and not every one. The sample has 250,000 to 350,000 clones; roughly 90% are singletons. The chain is built from TRBV6-5 and TRBJ2-7; 8 positions agree with TRBD2. This sequence originates from a young woman with COVID-19, enrolled during active disease. Sequenced input: peripheral blood. CDR3 amino acids: CASRRSGSTSYEQYF. The CDR3, as DNA: TGTGCCAGCAGGAGGAGCGGGAGTACCTCCTACGAGCAGTACTTC.